A single sample is the source of the 31 T cell receptor beta chains below, sequenced in a study of siplizumab effects on memory and regulatory T cells. Clones were sequenced by immunoSEQ multiplex PCR, and TCRdb holds only the in-frame ones, with some missing. In the table there are 85,000 to 95,000 clones, 94% of which are singletons. Sequencing input: non-Treg CD4+ T cells sorted from blood. The receptor set was obtained from a human donor in good health.

The rearrangement links TRBV7-3 to TRBJ1-1; no reliable D call. The CDR3 is 13 residues long. Germline V gives CDR1 SGHTA, CDR2 FQGTGA. The V end was cut by 1 base, the J end by 1 base, with 4 bases between. The CDR3 nucleotides are TGTGCCAGCAGCTTAAAGCAGAACACTGAAGCTTTCTTT. It encodes CASSLKQNTEAFF.

The chain links TRBV19 to TRBJ1-6; the match to TRBD1 covers 7 bases. Germline CDR1 reads LNHDA; CDR2 reads SQIVND (reference sequence). The length of the CDR3 is 15 residues. Trimming removed 8 bases from V and 5 bases from J; junction bases left unmatched: 9. The CDR3 region has the DNA TGTGCCAGTGGTGGACAGGCTATAGATAATTCACCCCTCCACTTT. Residues: CASGGQAIDNSPLHF.

The chain has TRBV4-1 and TRBJ1-1, with a possible D match to TRBD1 (5 bases). Germline V gene sequence: CDR1 MGHRA, CDR2 YSYEKL. This CDR3 has 15 residues. Trimming stripped 4 bases from V and 5 bases from J, with 17 bases between. CDR3 sequence reads: CASSRAGGGETEAFF. CDR3 DNA: TGCGCCAGCAGCCGAGCCGGCGGAGGGGAAACTGAAGCTTTCTTT.

V usage is TRBV4-2 and J usage is TRBJ1-4; D is undetermined. CDR3 size: 19 residues. Trimming removed 3 bases from V and 8 bases from J, with 28 bases in between. From germline, CDR1 is LGHNA and CDR2 YNFKEQ. The CDR3 DNA is TGTGCCAGCAGCCATGATCGTCCGCTAAGTGCCGGTGTGTGGGAAAAACTGTTTTTT. Amino acids: CASSHDRPLSAGVWEKLFF.

The chain recombines TRBV11-2 with TRBJ2-2, with D possibly matching TRBD2 (6 bases). This CDR3 comprises 16 residues. CDR1 SGHAT and CDR2 FQNNGV come from the germline V gene. Trimming took 4 bases from V and 1 from J, leaving 13 bases between them. This chain's CDR3 is CASSSLRGLNTGELFF. CDR3 DNA: TGTGCCAGCAGCTCCCTCCGGGGGTTGAACACCGGGGAGCTGTTTTTT.

The CDR3 DNA follows: TGCGCCAGCAGCCAAGGTCCCTGGGGTCTTCTTGGCTACACCTTC. Its translation: CASSQGPWGLLGYTF. This chain joins TRBV4-1 and TRBJ1-2; D gene ambiguous. This CDR3 contains 15 residues. V was pared by 1 base and J by 7 bases, with 16 bases between. Looked up from germline, CDR1 is MGHRA and CDR2 is YSYEKL.

The J gene is TRBJ1-6, the V gene TRBV9; D not resolved. Trimming removed 0 bases at V and 8 bases at J, with 9 bases between. The CDR3 runs to 14 residues. Germline V gene sequence: CDR1 SGDLS, CDR2 YYNGEE. The CDR3 protein is CASSVADRYSPLHF. CDR3 DNA sequence: TGTGCCAGCAGCGTAGCTGATCGTTATTCACCCCTCCACTTT.

The V call is TRBV6-5, the J call TRBJ1-1; 9 bases match TRBD1. With V trimmed by 6 bases and J by 3 bases, 5 bases remained unmatched. This CDR3 is built from 14 residues. The germline gives CDR1 MNHEY, CDR2 SVGAGI. The CDR3 DNA reads TGTGCCAGCAGAAGGGACAGGGTGGACACTGAAGCTTTCTTT. Amino acid sequence: CASRRDRVDTEAFF.

The DNA for the CDR3 is TGCGCCAGCAGCGCGGCCGGACTAGCGGGGAACAATGAGCAGTTCTTC. This translates into CASSAAGLAGNNEQFF. The chain is built from TRBV5-1 and TRBJ2-1; 12 nucleotides align to TRBD2. V was pared by 4 bases and J by 5 bases, with 7 bases of the junction left unmatched. CDR3 length equals 16 residues. Germline assignment: CDR1 SGHRS and CDR2 YFSETQ.

This clone has just one count. V usage is TRBV14 and J usage is TRBJ2-7, with D tentatively TRBD1 or TRBD2 (5 bases each). Between the trimmed V and J ends, which lost 2 bases and 5 bases, there was a span of 10 bases. The CDR3 loop spans 13 amino acids. Germline V gives CDR1 SGHDN, CDR2 FVKESK. The CDR3, as DNA: TGTGCCAGCAGCCAAAGAGGGACCGACGAGCAGTACTTC. Translated, it gives CASSQRGTDEQYF.

The table lists this clone with a count of one. The chain recombines TRBV5-6 with TRBJ2-1, with D maybe TRBD2 (5 bases). V lost 4 bases, J lost 2 bases, and 13 bases lay in between. The CDR3 has 15 amino acids. Per the germline V gene, CDR1 is SGHDT and CDR2 is YYEEEE. CDR3 region: CASSLTGTPYNEQFF. DNA for the CDR3: TGTGCCAGCAGCCTCACGGGAACCCCCTACAATGAGCAGTTCTTC.

The CDR3 sequence is CASSLGPLSNQPQHF. The DNA of the CDR3 is TGTGCCAGCAGTTTGGGGCCCCTTAGCAATCAGCCCCAGCATTTT. V is TRBV6-6 and J is TRBJ1-5; D may be TRBD1 (5 bases). V lost 4 bases to trimming and J lost 0 bases, with 10 bases between them. Per the germline V gene, CDR1 is MNHNY and CDR2 is SVGAGI (reference sequence). CDR3 length: 15 residues.

This clone has just one count. The chain has TRBV2 and TRBJ1-2; 7 positions match TRBD1. This CDR3 has 16 amino acids. Germline V gene sequence: CDR1 SNHLY, CDR2 FYNNEI. Trimming at V came to 3 bases and at J to 4 bases, leaving 11 bases not matched to a gene. DNA for the CDR3: TGTGCCAGCAGTGATAGGACAGGTGGCGCATCCTATGGCTACACCTTC. Protein: CASSDRTGGASYGYTF.

V is TRBV19 and J is TRBJ2-7; either TRBD1 or TRBD2 may supply D (5 bases each). The germline V and J ends were trimmed by 5 bases and 2 bases, with 16 bases remaining between them. This CDR3 has 15 residues. The germline V gene has CDR1 LNHDA and CDR2 SQIVND (reference sequence). Here the CDR3 DNA reads TGTGCCAGTAGTTCCCCCGGGACCATAACCTACGAGCAGTACTTC. Translation: CASSSPGTITYEQYF.

V and J are TRBV5-4 and TRBJ2-7, with TRBD1 as a possible D gene (5 bases). The CDR3 covers 15 residues. Trimming cost V 4 bases and J 3 bases, with 17 bases left between them. The germline V gene encodes CDR1 SGHNT and CDR2 YYREEE (reference sequence). As DNA, the CDR3 is TGTGCCAGCAGCCCTGATGGGGCCGGCCTCTACGAGCAGTACTTC. This gives the protein CASSPDGAGLYEQYF.

The chain employs TRBV6-1 and TRBJ1-6; 8 bases agree with TRBD1. The germline V gene has CDR1 MNHNS and CDR2 SASEGT. The CDR3 totals 16 residues. V lost 2 bases, J lost 6 bases, and 6 bases stayed unmatched. The DNA for the CDR3 is TGTGCCAGCAGTGAAATCTTTGGACAGGGTAATTCACCCCTCCACTTT. The encoded protein is CASSEIFGQGNSPLHF.

This clone was picked up one time. This chain uses TRBV5-4 with TRBJ2-3; D possibly corresponds to TRBD1 (6 bases). CDR1 is SGHNT and CDR2 is YYREEE in the germline V gene (reference sequence). The V end was cut by 4 bases, the J end by 3 bases, with 9 bases between. CDR3 size: 13 residues. For the CDR3, the DNA is TGTGCCAGCAGCGGTACAGGGACAGATACGCAGTATTTT. Residues: CASSGTGTDTQYF.

The rearrangement joins TRBV6-1 to TRBJ1-2; 10 positions match TRBD1. Germline loops: CDR1 MNHNS, CDR2 SASEGT. The CDR3 has 14 residues. V lost 4 bases and J lost 6; bases outside the gene matches: 5. The CDR3 sequence: CASSAWGQGNGYTF. CDR3 coding DNA: TGTGCCAGCAGTGCTTGGGGACAGGGGAATGGCTACACCTTC.

The V call is TRBV7-6, the J call TRBJ2-5; TRBD2 matches at 9 bases. The CDR3 loop spans 15 amino acids. Germline V gene sequence: CDR1 SGHVS, CDR2 FNYEAQ. Trimming removed 6 bases from V and 1 base from J; junction bases left unmatched: 6. CDR3 residues: CASSFSGGSQETQYF. The DNA for the CDR3 is TGTGCCAGCAGTTTTAGCGGGGGTAGCCAAGAGACCCAGTACTTC. The full variable domain, completed using reference TRBV7-6 and TRBJ2-5, is GAGVSQSPRYKVTKRGQDVALRCDPISGHVSLYWYRQALGQGPEFLTYFNYEAQQDKSGLPNDRFSAERPEGSISTLTIQRTEQRDSAMYRCASSFSGGSQETQYFGPGTRLLVL.

V and J are TRBV29-1 and TRBJ1-1; no firm D call. V lost 4 bases and J 3 bases, leaving 12 bases between the germline ends. Per the germline V gene, CDR1 is SQVTM and CDR2 is ANQGSEA. This CDR3 spans 13 amino acids. The CDR3 protein is CSVGERMDTEAFF. CDR3 nucleotide sequence: TGCAGCGTTGGGGAGAGAATGGACACTGAAGCTTTCTTT.

This chain links TRBV27 with TRBJ1-2; D perhaps matches TRBD1 (6 bases). Germline values: CDR1 MNHEY, CDR2 SMNVEV (reference sequence). The CDR3 is 14 amino acids. The V and J ends lost 5 bases and 2 bases respectively, with 12 bases between them. Here the CDR3 reads CASSGGSKNYGYTF. In DNA, the CDR3 is TGTGCCAGCAGTGGGGGCAGTAAAAACTATGGCTACACCTTC.

The genes are TRBV6-4 and TRBJ1-2; D ambiguous. Germline values: CDR1 MRHNA, CDR2 SNTAGT. The CDR3 sequence is 15 residues long. Trimming took off 3 bases at V and 4 bases at J, with 15 bases between the two ends. In DNA form, the CDR3 reads TGTGCCAGCAGTGAGGAGGCAGCGGGGAGCTATGGCTACACCTTC. Encoded protein: CASSEEAAGSYGYTF.

As regards this clone: Other DNA variants within this sample encode the same CDR3. The rearrangement joins TRBV5-1 to TRBJ2-3; 8 bases agree with TRBD2. This CDR3 comprises 14 residues. Trimming took 4 bases from V and 3 from J; bases not matched to a gene: 4. Germline CDR1 and CDR2: SGHRS and YFSETQ. The CDR3 DNA reads TGCGCCAGCAGCGGCGGGGGGCGGACAGATACGCAGTATTTT. Amino acids: CASSGGGRTDTQYF.

The chain couples TRBV5-1 to TRBJ2-5; D not resolved. This CDR3 is built from 12 residues. Germline values: CDR1 SGHRS, CDR2 YFSETQ. V lost 0 bases, J lost 5 bases, and 5 bases lay in between. For the CDR3, the DNA is TGCGCCAGCAGCTTGGGACGGGAGACCCAGTACTTC. Protein: CASSLGRETQYF.

The V gene is TRBV9, the J gene TRBJ2-3; TRBD2 matches at 7 bases. After removal of 1 base from V and 2 bases from J, the junction contained 4 bases not matched to a gene. Per the germline V gene, CDR1 is SGDLS and CDR2 is YYNGEE. The length of the CDR3 is 15 residues. DNA of the CDR3: TGTGCCAGCAGCGTAAGGGCGGGGGACACAGATACGCAGTATTTT. Protein product: CASSVRAGDTDTQYF.

V is TRBV7-9 and J is TRBJ2-1; D unclear. V lost 5 bases and J 4 bases, leaving 12 bases between the germline ends. This CDR3 contains 14 residues. Germline CDR1 and CDR2: SEHNR and FQNEAQ (reference sequence). For the CDR3, the DNA is TGTGCCAGCAGCCTCAGTGGCATATACAATGAGCAGTTCTTC. The encoded protein is CASSLSGIYNEQFF.

The chain links TRBV30 to TRBJ2-7, with 9 bases lining up with TRBD2. Trimming cost V 4 bases and J 2 bases; bases outside gene matches: 6. The germline V gene has CDR1 GTSNPN and CDR2 SVGIG (reference sequence). CDR3 length equals 14 residues. The CDR3 loop reads CAWTRGGATYEQYF. CDR3 nucleotides: TGTGCCTGGACCCGCGGGGGGGCCACCTACGAGCAGTACTTC.

The chain carries TRBV7-9 and TRBJ1-2, with no clear D. Trimming shortened V by 1 base and J by 8 bases, and 11 bases separated the two germline ends. Germline lookup yields CDR1 SEHNR and CDR2 FQNEAQ (reference sequence). This CDR3 has 13 residues. CDR3 in amino acids: CASSLETLGGYTF. In DNA form, the CDR3 reads TGTGCCAGCAGCTTAGAGACTTTAGGAGGCTACACCTTC.

The chain has TRBV2 and TRBJ1-2; D ambiguous. CDR1 and CDR2 from the germline V gene are SNHLY and FYNNEI. The CDR3 runs 13 residues. Trimming pared 4 bases from V and 1 base from J, leaving 7 bases between. CDR3 protein: CASSAAGNYGYTF. The CDR3 DNA reads as TGTGCCAGCAGTGCGGCGGGTAACTATGGCTACACCTTC.

This chain's CDR3 is CASSSEKDWVRQYF. The DNA of the CDR3 is TGTGCCAGCAGCTCCGAGAAGGACTGGGTTCGGCAGTATTTT. V and J are TRBV7-9 and TRBJ2-3, with a tentative D call TRBD2 (5 bases). The germline V and J ends were trimmed by 4 bases and 11 bases, with 19 bases remaining between them. Germline V lookup: CDR1 SEHNR, CDR2 FQNEAQ (reference sequence). The CDR3 covers 14 residues.

V gene TRBV7-6 combines with J gene TRBJ2-5; D gene unclear. Trimming took off 0 bases at V and 7 bases at J, with 9 bases between the two ends. Germline CDR1 is SGHVS and CDR2 is FNYEAQ. This CDR3 region has 13 residues. The CDR3 sequence is CASSLAVWGTQYF. CDR3 nucleotides: TGTGCCAGCAGCTTAGCGGTCTGGGGGACCCAGTACTTC.